A single sample gave rise to the 13 T cell receptor beta chains below, sequenced in a study of monozygotic twins with inflammatory bowel disease. TCRdb reprocessed the 5' RACE reads and keeps a single row for each CDR3 protein, giving no DNA. In total, the table holds roughly 200,000 distinct CDR3 sequences. The sequencing sample was made of blood. The receptors derive from a human donor with ulcerative colitis or Crohn's disease, or a healthy co-twin of an affected twin (not recorded which).

The V gene is TRBV15, the J gene TRBJ1-2. CDR3 length: 14 residues. The germline V gene encodes CDR1 LNHNV and CDR2 YYDKDF (reference sequence). CDR3 residues: CATSRVGSDYGYTF. Drawing the rest from reference TRBV15 and TRBJ1-2, the complete variable domain is DAMVIQNPRYQVTQFGKPVTLSCSQTLNHNVMYWYQQKSSQAPKLLFHYYDKDFNNEADTPDNFQSRRPNTSFCFLDIRSPGLGDTAMYLCATSRVGSDYGYTFGSGTRLTVV.

The chain uses TRBV20-1 and TRBJ2-7; checking the TCRdb D call of TRBD2 is not possible without DNA. The germline CDR1 and CDR2 sequences are DFQATT and SNEGSKA (reference sequence). The CDR3 covers 13 residues. The CDR3 loop is CSASETPPYEQYF.

The J gene is TRBJ2-1, the V gene TRBV2; checking the TCRdb D call of TRBD2 is not possible without DNA. CDR3 length equals 15 residues. Germline CDR1 reads SNHLY; CDR2 reads FYNNEI. The CDR3 loop is CASNLGTSGGDEQFF.

The chain combines TRBV27 with TRBJ2-7; TCRdb gives TRBD1 as the D gene, but with no DNA this cannot be confirmed. Germline-derived CDR1 and CDR2 are MNHEY and SMNVEV (reference sequence). This CDR3 has 14 residues. The CDR3 is CASSLLGTGYEQYF.

V gene TRBV5-8 combines with J gene TRBJ2-3. CDR1 and CDR2 (germline): SGHTS, YDEGEE. The CDR3 sequence is 11 residues long. The CDR3 spells CASSYGNTQYF.

The chain joins TRBV6-2 or TRBV6-3 to TRBJ2-1; TCRdb gives TRBD1 as the D gene, but with no DNA this cannot be confirmed. The CDR3 has 14 amino acids. Germline CDR1 MNHEY, CDR2 SVGEGT. The CDR3 protein is CASRLPHSYNEQFF.

This chain links TRBV6-2 or TRBV6-3 with TRBJ2-3. CDR3 length: 11 residues. The V gene's germline CDR1 is MNHEY and CDR2 SVGEGT. CDR3: CASSNTDTQYF.

The rearrangement joins TRBV6-1 to TRBJ1-3; no DNA is available, so the TRBD1 call from TCRdb remains unchecked. The CDR3 covers 15 residues. Germline V gene lookup returns CDR1 MNHNS and CDR2 SASEGT. This CDR3 is CASRKTGISGNTIYF.

This CDR3 is CASSLSGRTGTYQPQHF. The chain recombines TRBV7-2 with TRBJ1-5; TCRdb's D call of TRBD1 is untestable without DNA. This CDR3 is built from 17 residues. Germline V gene data show CDR1 as SGHTA and CDR2 as FQGNSA. Combining the CDR3 with reference TRBV7-2 and TRBJ1-5 gives the whole variable domain GAGVSQSPSNKVTEKGKDVELRCDPISGHTALYWYRQSLGQGLEFLIYFQGNSAPDKSGLPSDRFSAERTGGSVSTLTIQRTQQEDSAVYLCASSLSGRTGTYQPQHFGDGTRLSIL.

This chain links TRBV5-1 with TRBJ2-1; no DNA is available, so the TRBD1 call from TCRdb remains unchecked. Germline V gene data show CDR1 as SGHRS and CDR2 as YFSETQ. CDR3 length: 15 residues. CDR3 sequence reads: CASSLLSRERNEQFF.

V is TRBV20-1 and J is TRBJ2-1; the D call from TCRdb, TRBD2, cannot be confirmed without DNA. Germline CDR1 and CDR2: DFQATT and SNEGSKA (reference sequence). This CDR3 comprises 14 residues. The CDR3 here is CSAKLAGANNEQFF.

V and J are TRBV6-2 or TRBV6-3 and TRBJ2-7; there is no DNA to check the TCRdb D call of TRBD2. The length of the CDR3 is 15 residues. The V gene's germline CDR1 is MNHEY and CDR2 SVGEGT. Here the CDR3 reads CASSYRLAGRYEQYF.

This chain connects TRBV11-1 to TRBJ1-1; TCRdb names TRBD1, which stays unverified in the absence of DNA. From germline, CDR1 is SGHAT and CDR2 FQDESV (reference sequence). The CDR3 is made up of 15 amino acids. CDR3 sequence reads: CASSLEGARDTEAFF.